One and the same sample provided the 12 T cell receptor beta chains below, sequenced in a study of T cell repertoires in cytomegalovirus infection. TCRdb fed the reads into MiXCR, producing one record per CDR3 protein. Among 450,000 to 550,000 distinct CDR3 sequences listed, roughly 43% were seen once. No cognate antigen is known for these TCRs. Material: cultured PBMCs, obtained from culture after CMV antigen stimulation. Receptors were obtained from a human donor in good health (CMV status not recorded). Some clones in this sample may be carry-over from other donors' samples.

This clonotype was picked up a small number of times. The gene calls are TRBV19 and TRBJ2-7; the D gene is possibly TRBD2 (5 bases). From germline, CDR1 is LNHDA and CDR2 SQIVND (reference sequence). This CDR3 is built from 17 residues. Between the trimmed V and J ends, which lost 11 bases and 0 bases, there was a span of 26 bases. CDR3 protein: CASSKGHGWESSYEQYF. DNA of the CDR3: TGTGCCTCCTCCAAAGGGCACGGCTGGGAGAGCTCCTACGAGCAGTACTTC. Full variable domain (outside the CDR3, taken from reference TRBV19 and TRBJ2-7): DGGITQSPKYLFRKEGQNVTLSCEQNLNHDAMYWYRQDPGQGLRLIYYSQIVNDFQKGDIAEGYSVSREKKESFPLTVTSAQKNPTAFYLCASSKGHGWESSYEQYFGPGTRLTVT.

The gene calls are TRBV12-3 or TRBV12-4 and TRBJ2-5; no clear D. The CDR3 loop spans 15 amino acids. Trimming left V 5 bases short and J 1 base short, with 14 bases between. DNA for the CDR3: TGTGCCAGCAGTAACAAACAATGGGGCCAAGAGACCCAGTACTTC. It specifies CASSNKQWGQETQYF.

CDR3 residues: CASSQGRALVGPSSGANVLTF. The CDR3 DNA follows: TGCGCCAGCAGCCAAGGTCGAGCCCTCGTAGGGCCCAGCTCTGGGGCCAACGTCCTGACTTTC. The V call is TRBV4-1, the J call TRBJ2-6, with D hard to call. Germline V CDR1 and CDR2: MGHRA, YSYEKL. The CDR3 is 21 amino acids. V lost 1 base, J lost 0 bases, and 22 bases lay in between.

This clonotype turned up a few times. V usage is TRBV7-2 and J usage is TRBJ2-5; weak D call: TRBD2 (5 bases). CDR3 length equals 11 residues. Deletions cut 6 bases from V and 4 bases from J, with 6 bases between. Germline V gene sequence: CDR1 SGHTA, CDR2 FQGNSA. In DNA, the CDR3 is TGTGCCAGCAGGCGGGCAGAGACCCAGTACTTC. Its translation: CASRRAETQYF.

This clonotype was counted between two and nine times. The chain uses TRBV7-9 and TRBJ2-7; possibly TRBD1 or TRBD2 for D (6 bases each). Trimming took 3 bases from V and 6 from J, leaving 24 bases between them. Germline V gene lookup returns CDR1 SEHNR and CDR2 FQNEAQ (reference sequence). The CDR3 has 17 amino acids. The CDR3: CASSLGRGDHLDREQYF. In DNA form, the CDR3 reads TGTGCCAGCAGCTTGGGTAGGGGGGACCACCTCGATCGCGAGCAGTACTTC.

The V call is TRBV6-1, the J call TRBJ2-1; a possible D gene is TRBD2 (5 bases). The CDR3 consists of 12 residues. Germline CDR1 is MNHNS and CDR2 is SASEGT. Deletions cut 6 bases from V and 4 bases from J, with 7 bases between. The CDR3 region is CASRGAYNEQFF. CDR3 nucleotide sequence: TGTGCCAGCAGGGGAGCTTACAATGAGCAGTTCTTC.

This clonotype was recorded once. The genes are TRBV11-2 and TRBJ2-3, with D perhaps TRBD2 (5 bases). The germline gives CDR1 SGHAT, CDR2 FQNNGV. The ends were cut back, 5 bases at V and 2 bases at J, with 17 bases in the middle. The CDR3 is made up of 16 amino acids. The CDR3 sequence: CASSLRIGRLTDTQYF. CDR3 bases: TGTGCCAGCAGCCTCCGGATAGGGAGACTCACAGATACGCAGTATTTT.

This clonotype has a handful of counts. The rearrangement uses TRBV4-1 and TRBJ2-2; TRBD1 matches at 12 bases. The CDR3 is 17 amino acids. V was pared by 1 base and J by 5 bases, with 5 bases of the junction left unmatched. Germline CDR1 and CDR2: MGHRA and YSYEKL. The CDR3 DNA reads TGCGCCAGCAGCCAAGGGGAGGGACAGGGGGCAACCGGGGAGCTGTTTTTT. This gives the protein CASSQGEGQGATGELFF.

V gene TRBV11-2 combines with J gene TRBJ1-1; D remains unclear. The ends were cut back, 2 bases at V and 1 base at J, with 8 bases in the middle. In germline, CDR1 is SGHAT, CDR2 FQNNGV. The length of the CDR3 is 14 residues. This CDR3 is CASSLIYGNTEAFF. In DNA form, the CDR3 reads TGTGCCAGCAGCTTAATTTACGGGAACACTGAAGCTTTCTTT.

This clonotype has a handful of counts. The V call is TRBV7-2, the J call TRBJ2-1; 8 bases line up with TRBD2. V lost 0 bases, J lost 4 bases, and 5 bases stayed unmatched. The CDR3 is made up of 16 amino acids. Germline V lookup: CDR1 SGHTA, CDR2 FQGNSA. The CDR3 region is CASSLATSGLYNEQFF. The CDR3 DNA reads as TGTGCCAGCAGCTTAGCAACTAGCGGTCTTTACAATGAGCAGTTCTTC.

This sequence joins TRBV6-2 or TRBV6-3 and TRBJ2-5; 9 nucleotides line up with TRBD1. The ends lost 0 bases at V and 7 bases at J; junction bases unmatched: 6. There are 15 residues in the CDR3. CDR1 is MNHEY and CDR2 is SVGEGT in the germline V gene. The CDR3 here is CASSYSRDRVGTQYF. The DNA for the CDR3 is TGTGCCAGCAGTTACTCAAGGGACAGGGTAGGGACCCAGTACTTC.

V gene TRBV4-1 combines with J gene TRBJ2-3, with D possibly TRBD2 on 6 matching bases. Per germline, CDR1 MGHRA and CDR2 YSYEKL. The CDR3 sequence is 14 residues long. V lost 1 base and J lost 5, with 10 bases in between. CDR3 nucleotides: TGCGCCAGCAGCCAAGTAGGAGGGCGAGATACGCAGTATTTT. It codes for CASSQVGGRDTQYF.